This section outlines one TCR beta chain sequence together with its context. Produced via immunoSEQ multiplex PCR; TCRdb's table is partial and in-frame only. The table lists fewer than 200,000 clones, less than 90% of them singletons. With 4 bases clipped from V and 0 bases from J, the junction kept 5 bases outside the gene matches. This CDR3 spans 16 amino acids. Germline values: CDR1 LGHDT, CDR2 YNNKEL (reference sequence). The sample originates from a study of blood T cell repertoires in COVID-19. The receptor was derived from a man in his 70s with active or convalescent COVID-19. The sample consisted of peripheral blood. The chain uses TRBV3-1 (or the pseudogene TRBV3-2) and TRBJ1-4; 7 nucleotides line up with TRBD1. The CDR3 reads CASSPRDSTTNEKLFF. CDR3 DNA sequence: TGTGCCAGCAGCCCCAGGGACAGCACAACTAATGAAAAACTGTTTTTT.